This TCR beta chain was documented in a study of T cells in localized non-small cell lung cancer. Whole-study results and caveats: Adjacent lung tissue had a median about 57 of the top 100 clones found in the tumor.

Looked up from germline, CDR1 is MNHNS and CDR2 is SASEGT. V lost 7 bases and J 4 bases, leaving 15 bases between the germline ends. This CDR3 is 14 amino acids long. For this clone: Antigen: not known.

The table came from immunoSEQ multiplex PCR; TCRdb's copy has only in-frame clones and leaves some out. The data show 75,000 to 85,000 clones, approximately 80% seen once. The chain has TRBV6-1 and TRBJ2-3; D gene unclear. The specimen comprised peripheral blood, sampled before any cancer treatment. The sequence was obtained from a female donor older than 55 with stage I lung adenocarcinoma. The CDR3 region is CASNEWGRADTQYF. CDR3 DNA sequence: TGTGCCAGCAACGAGTGGGGTCGGGCAGATACGCAGTATTTT.